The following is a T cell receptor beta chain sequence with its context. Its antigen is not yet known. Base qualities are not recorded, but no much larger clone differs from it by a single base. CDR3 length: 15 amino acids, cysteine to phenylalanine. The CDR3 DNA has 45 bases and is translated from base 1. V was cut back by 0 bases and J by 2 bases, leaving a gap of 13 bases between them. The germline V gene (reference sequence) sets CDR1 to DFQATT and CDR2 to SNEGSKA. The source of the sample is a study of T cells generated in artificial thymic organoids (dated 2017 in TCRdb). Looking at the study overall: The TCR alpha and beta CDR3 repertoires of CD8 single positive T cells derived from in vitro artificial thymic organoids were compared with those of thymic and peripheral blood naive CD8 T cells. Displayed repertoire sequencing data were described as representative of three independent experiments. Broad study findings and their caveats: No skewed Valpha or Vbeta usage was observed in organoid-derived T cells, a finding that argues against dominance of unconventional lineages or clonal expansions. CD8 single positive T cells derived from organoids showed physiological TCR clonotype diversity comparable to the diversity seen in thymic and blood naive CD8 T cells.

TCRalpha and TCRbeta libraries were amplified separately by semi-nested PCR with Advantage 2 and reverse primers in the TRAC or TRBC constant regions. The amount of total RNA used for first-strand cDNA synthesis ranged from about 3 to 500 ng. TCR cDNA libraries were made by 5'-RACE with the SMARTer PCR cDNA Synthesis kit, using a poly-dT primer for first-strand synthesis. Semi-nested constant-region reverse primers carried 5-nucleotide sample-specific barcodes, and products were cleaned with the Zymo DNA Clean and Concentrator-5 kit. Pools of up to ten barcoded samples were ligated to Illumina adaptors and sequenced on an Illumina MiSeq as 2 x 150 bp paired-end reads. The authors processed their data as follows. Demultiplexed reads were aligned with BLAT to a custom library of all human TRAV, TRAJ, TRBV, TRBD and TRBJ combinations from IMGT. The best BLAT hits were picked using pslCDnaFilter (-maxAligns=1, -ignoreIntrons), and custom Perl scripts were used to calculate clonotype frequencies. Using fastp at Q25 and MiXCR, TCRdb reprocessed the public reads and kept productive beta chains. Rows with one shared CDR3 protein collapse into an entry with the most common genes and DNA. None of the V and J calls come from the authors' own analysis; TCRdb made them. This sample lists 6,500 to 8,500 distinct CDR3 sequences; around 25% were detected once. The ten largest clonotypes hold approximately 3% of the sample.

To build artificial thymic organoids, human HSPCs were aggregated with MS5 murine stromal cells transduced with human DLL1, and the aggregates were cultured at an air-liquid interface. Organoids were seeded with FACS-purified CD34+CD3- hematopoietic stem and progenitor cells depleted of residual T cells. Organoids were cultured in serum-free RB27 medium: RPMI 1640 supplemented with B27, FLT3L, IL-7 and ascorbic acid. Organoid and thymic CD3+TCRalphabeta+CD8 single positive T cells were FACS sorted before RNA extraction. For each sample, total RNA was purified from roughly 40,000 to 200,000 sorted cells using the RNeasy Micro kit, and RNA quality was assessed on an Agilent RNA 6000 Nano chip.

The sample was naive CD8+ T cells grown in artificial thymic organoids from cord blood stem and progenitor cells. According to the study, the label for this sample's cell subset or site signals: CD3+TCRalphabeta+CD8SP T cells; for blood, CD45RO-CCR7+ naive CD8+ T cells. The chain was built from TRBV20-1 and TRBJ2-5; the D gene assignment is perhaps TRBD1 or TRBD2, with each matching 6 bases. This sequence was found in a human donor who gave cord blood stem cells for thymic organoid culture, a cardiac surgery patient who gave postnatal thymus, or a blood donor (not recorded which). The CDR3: CSARDGGGLQETQYF. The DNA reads TGCAGTGCTAGAGATGGGGGCGGACTACAAGAGACCCAGTACTTC.